The next 20 T cell receptor beta chains were all read from a single sample in a study of T cells in Graves' hyperthyroidism and ophthalmopathy. TCR beta CDR3 regions were amplified from RNA transcripts. The HTBI primer set served for first-round RT-PCR of the TCR CDR3. Each CDR3 protein gets one entry after TCRdb re-called the multiplex PCR reads with MiXCR. This sample has about 130,000 distinct CDR3 sequences, with approximately 20% found just once. Sequenced input: blood. These receptors originate from a woman aged 45-59 years with Graves' hyperthyroidism that later progressed to Graves' ophthalmopathy.

This chain uses TRBV19 with TRBJ2-7; 9 bases map to TRBD1. The length of the CDR3 is 15 residues. The germline V gene has CDR1 LNHDA and CDR2 SQIVND (reference sequence). V trimming: 6 bases; J trimming: 4 bases; junction bases outside the gene matches: 10. CDR3 loop: CASRPGGTGSYEQYF. The CDR3 coding sequence is TGTGCCAGTAGACCCGGAGGGACAGGGTCTTACGAGCAGTACTTC.

This clonotype has a handful of counts. A much larger clone differs from this one at a single base, so this may be a read error. The chain joins TRBV6-2 or TRBV6-3 to TRBJ1-5; 8 bases are a match to TRBD1. Germline V gene lookup returns CDR1 MNHEY and CDR2 SVGEGT. The CDR3 totals 15 residues. Losses at the gene ends were 0 bases for V and 6 bases for J; bases not matched to a gene: 4. This CDR3 is CASSYSGTGIQPQHF. The CDR3 DNA follows: TGTGCCAGCAGTTACTCGGGGACAGGAATTCAGCCCCAGCATTTT.

This chain links TRBV5-1 with TRBJ1-1, with 9 bases that match TRBD1. There are 15 residues in the CDR3. The V segment lost 4 bases and the J segment 5 bases; nucleotides outside the gene matches: 9. Germline CDR1 is SGHRS and CDR2 is YFSETQ. CDR3 sequence: CASSVGDRGVTEAFF. The CDR3 coding sequence is TGCGCCAGCAGCGTCGGAGACAGGGGGGTAACTGAAGCTTTCTTT.

The V call is TRBV28, the J call TRBJ2-1, with TRBD1 matching over 7 bases. The ends lost 5 bases at V and 8 bases at J; junction bases unmatched: 12. CDR1 is MDHEN, CDR2 SYDVKM, per germline. This CDR3 region has 15 residues. The CDR3 sequence: CASSNYKTGYHEQFF. The CDR3 DNA follows: TGTGCCAGCAGTAACTACAAGACAGGGTACCATGAGCAGTTCTTC. Full variable domain (outside the CDR3, taken from reference TRBV28 and TRBJ2-1): DVKVTQSSRYLVKRTGEKVFLECVQDMDHENMFWYRQDPGLGLRLIYFSYDVKMKEKGDIPEGYSVSREKKERFSLILESASTNQTSMYLCASSNYKTGYHEQFFGPGTRLTVL.

There are a few counts of this clonotype. Possible read error: a much larger clone is one base away. The chain employs TRBV13 and TRBJ2-1, with TRBD2 matching 9 bases. CDR3 length equals 16 residues. Per the germline V gene, CDR1 is PRHDT and CDR2 is FYEKMQ (reference sequence). The CDR3 sequence is CASSLVLAGLYNKQFF. The CDR3, as DNA: TGTGCCAGCAGCTTAGTACTAGCGGGCCTCTACAATAAGCAGTTCTTC.

The chain couples TRBV5-1 to TRBJ2-2; a possible D gene is TRBD1 (6 bases). V lost 0 bases to trimming and J lost 6 bases, with 18 bases between them. The CDR3 totals 17 residues. Germline CDR1 SGHRS, CDR2 YFSETQ. This chain's CDR3 is CASSLVWGHPAPGELFF. The CDR3 DNA follows: TGCGCCAGCAGCTTGGTGTGGGGACACCCGGCGCCCGGGGAGCTGTTTTTT.

This clonotype was counted only a few times. V gene TRBV19 combines with J gene TRBJ2-6; D may correspond to TRBD1 or TRBD2 (5 bases each). CDR1 LNHDA and CDR2 SQIVND come from the germline V gene (reference sequence). V dropped 6 bases and J dropped 0 bases, with 12 bases sitting between them. The CDR3 is made up of 16 amino acids. The CDR3 is CASRSGRRSGANVLTF. The CDR3 nucleotides are TGTGCCAGTAGGTCGGGACGGCGCTCTGGGGCCAACGTCCTGACTTTC.

This clonotype was seen at least ten times. The J gene is TRBJ1-1, the V gene TRBV11-1, with D uncertain. There are 14 residues in the CDR3. Per germline, CDR1 SGHAT and CDR2 FQDESV (reference sequence). V lost 1 base, J lost 4 bases, and 10 bases lay in between. CDR3: CASSLDWEGTEAFF. The CDR3 bases are TGTGCCAGCAGCTTAGACTGGGAAGGCACTGAAGCTTTCTTT.

This chain uses TRBV28 with TRBJ2-6; 7 bases are a match to TRBD2. Germline V gene lookup returns CDR1 MDHEN and CDR2 SYDVKM. The CDR3 is 14 amino acids. Trimming took 8 bases from V and 2 from J; bases not matched to a gene: 3. Here the CDR3 DNA reads TGTGCCAGCGGGGGGGGGGCTGGGGCCAACGTCCTGACTTTC. Protein sequence: CASGGGAGANVLTF.

Many counts were recorded for this clonotype. The chain joins TRBV10-2 to TRBJ1-6; D may be TRBD1 (6 bases). Trimming shortened V by 4 bases and J by 7 bases, and 8 bases separated the two germline ends. This CDR3 is 13 amino acids long. In germline, CDR1 is WSHSY, CDR2 SAAADI. Here the CDR3 reads CASSGTENSPLHF. CDR3 coding DNA: TGCGCCAGCAGTGGGACAGAAAATTCACCCCTCCACTTT.

This sequence joins TRBV20-1 and TRBJ2-3, with TRBD2 as a possible D gene (6 bases). The length of the CDR3 is 16 residues. Germline V gives CDR1 DFQATT, CDR2 SNEGSKA (reference sequence). Trimming shortened V by 0 bases and J by 3 bases, and 16 bases separated the two germline ends. CDR3 nucleotides: TGCAGTGCTAGAGACGGTGCGGGAACGGGAACAGATACGCAGTATTTT. Translated: CSARDGAGTGTDTQYF.

This clonotype was picked up many times. This chain joins TRBV3-1 and TRBJ1-2, with 7 bases fitting TRBD1. Per germline, CDR1 LGHDT and CDR2 YNNKEL (reference sequence). V shed 3 bases, J shed 4 bases, and the junction held 5 bases outside the gene matches. This CDR3 has 14 residues. CDR3 nucleotide sequence: TGTGCCAGCAGCCAGAAACAGGGGTCCTATGGCTACACCTTC. The encoded protein is CASSQKQGSYGYTF. Drawing the rest from reference TRBV3-1 and TRBJ1-2, the complete variable domain is DTAVSQTPKYLVTQMGNDKSIKCEQNLGHDTMYWYKQDSKKFLKIMFSYNNKELIINETVPNRFSPKSPDKAHLNLHINSLELGDSAVYFCASSQKQGSYGYTFGSGTRLTVV.

For this clonotype: A junction boundary mismatches the germline segment, possibly from a read error. The rearrangement uses TRBV7-8 and TRBJ2-1, with TRBD1 matching over 9 bases. The CDR3 is made up of 15 amino acids. The germline gives CDR1 SGHVS, CDR2 FQNEAQ. CDR3 DNA sequence: TGTGCTAGCAGCCTAACAGGGGGCCAATCGGATGAGCAGTTCTTC. As protein: CASSLTGGQSDEQFF.

This clonotype appeared a few times. The chain has TRBV20-1 and TRBJ2-3; D is possibly TRBD1 or TRBD2 (5 bases each). CDR3 length equals 15 residues. Germline CDR1 DFQATT, CDR2 SNEGSKA (reference sequence). V lost 3 bases, J lost 4 bases, and 17 bases lay in between. CDR3 nucleotides: TGCAGTGCTAGGGACACGGGTGGGAGAGCAGATACGCAGTATTTT. It encodes CSARDTGGRADTQYF.

The sample holds many counts of this clonotype. This chain joins TRBV28 and TRBJ2-7; a weak D match, TRBD1 (5 bases). Germline-derived CDR1 and CDR2 are MDHEN and SYDVKM. Trimming took 4 bases from V and 2 from J, leaving 9 bases between them. The CDR3 contains 13 residues. The CDR3 region has the DNA TGTGCCAGCAGTTCGTCGACAGCCTACGAGCAGTACTTC. This codes for CASSSSTAYEQYF. The entire variable domain, with the rest obtained from reference TRBV28 and TRBJ2-7, is as follows: DVKVTQSSRYLVKRTGEKVFLECVQDMDHENMFWYRQDPGLGLRLIYFSYDVKMKEKGDIPEGYSVSREKKERFSLILESASTNQTSMYLCASSSSTAYEQYFGPGTRLTVT.

There are many counts of this clonotype. The chain couples TRBV7-9 to TRBJ2-5, with no clear D. The CDR3 runs to 15 residues. From germline, CDR1 is SEHNR and CDR2 FQNEAQ (reference sequence). Trimming cost V 0 bases and J 4 bases, with 12 bases left between them. Here the CDR3 DNA reads TGTGCCAGCAGCTTAGCAACGGGTTGGGGAGAGACCCAGTACTTC. Protein product: CASSLATGWGETQYF.

This rearrangement joins TRBV11-2 to TRBJ2-5; possibly TRBD2 for D (5 bases). Germline CDR1 SGHAT, CDR2 FQNNGV. The CDR3 is made up of 16 amino acids. Trimming pared 0 bases from V and 5 bases from J, leaving 16 bases between. This CDR3 reads CASSLDQISTGETQYF. As DNA, the CDR3 is TGTGCCAGCAGCTTAGATCAGATCTCCACGGGGGAGACCCAGTACTTC. Based on the CDR3 plus reference TRBV11-2 and TRBJ2-5, the full variable domain is EAGVAQSPRYKIIEKRQSVAFWCNPISGHATLYWYQQILGQGPKLLIQFQNNGVVDDSQLPKDRFSAERLKGVDSTLKIQPAKLEDSAVYLCASSLDQISTGETQYFGPGTRLLVL.

This chain connects TRBV18 to TRBJ2-7, with D perhaps matching TRBD1 or TRBD2 (5 bases each). In germline, CDR1 is KGHSH, CDR2 LQKENI. V lost 2 bases to trimming and J lost 3 bases, with 20 bases between them. This CDR3 is built from 17 residues. The CDR3 coding sequence is TGTGCCAGCTCACCAGTTCGTGATGGGACGGGATTCTACGAGCAGTACTTC. Translation gives CASSPVRDGTGFYEQYF. Supplemented by reference TRBV18 and TRBJ2-7, the full variable domain reads NAGVMQNPRHLVRRRGQEARLRCSPMKGHSHVYWYRQLPEEGLKFMVYLQKENIIDESGMPKERFSAEFPKEGPSILRIQQVVRGDSAAYFCASSPVRDGTGFYEQYFGPGTRLTVT.

The rearrangement links TRBV14 to TRBJ2-1; weak D call: TRBD1 (5 bases). The V end was cut by 4 bases, the J end by 6 bases, with 16 bases between. The germline V gene encodes CDR1 SGHDN and CDR2 FVKESK. The length of the CDR3 is 15 residues. The DNA of the CDR3 is TGTGCCAGCAGCCGATGCTGGGGCCAGAGCAATGAGCAGTTCTTC. It yields the protein CASSRCWGQSNEQFF.

This rearrangement joins TRBV7-2 to TRBJ2-6; 9 bases are a match to TRBD1. The CDR3 is made up of 19 amino acids. Germline-derived CDR1 and CDR2 are SGHTA and FQGNSA. V lost 5 bases and J lost 0; bases outside the gene matches: 11. In nucleotides, the CDR3 is TGTGCCAGCAGCGAACCGGCCGGGACAGGGAACTCTGGGGCCAACGTCCTGACTTTC. Protein sequence: CASSEPAGTGNSGANVLTF.